The rows below give T cell receptor beta chains drawn from one sample of a study of blood T cell repertoires in COVID-19. This table comes from immunoSEQ multiplex PCR, and its TCRdb copy is limited to in-frame clones, with some not included. The table records more than 15,000 clones, about nine tenths of them present only once. The sequenced sample consisted of peripheral blood. The receptors shown here come from a human donor in a cohort sampled during active COVID-19. Both conserved end residues are part of each CDR3. The D gene is left open where the match is weak.

v_call	j_call	d_call	cdr3_nt	cdr3_aa
TRBV5-1	TRBJ2-3	NA	TGCGCCAGCAGCTTGGAGGCGGAGTCGCGCACAGATACGCAGTATTTT	CASSLEAESRTDTQYF
TRBV5-4	TRBJ1-6	NA	TGTGCCAGCAGCTCCCAGGGCGCGGATTCACCCCTCCACTTT	CASSSQGADSPLHF
TRBV24-1	TRBJ2-2	TRBD1	TGTGCCACCAGTGATTGGGGACAGGACACCGGGGAGCTGTTTTTT	CATSDWGQDTGELFF
TRBV24-1	TRBJ1-1	TRBD1	TGTGCCACCAGTGACTCGGGACAGGGGGGCACTGAAGCTTTCTTT	CATSDSGQGGTEAFF
TRBV5-1	TRBJ1-1	NA	TGCGCCAGCAGCTGGGGGGGAACCAACACTGAAGCTTTCTTT	CASSWGGTNTEAFF
TRBV7-3	TRBJ2-6	NA	TGTGCCAGCAGCTACAAGGGGTCTGGGGCCAACGTCCTGACTTTC	CASSYKGSGANVLTF
TRBV3-1/TRBV3-2	TRBJ2-2	TRBD2	TGTGCCAGCAGCCAGGGTGGGGTAAGCGGGAGTGTCACCGGGGAGCTGTTTTTT	CASSQGGVSGSVTGELFF
TRBV5-5	TRBJ2-7	TRBD1	TGTGCCAGCAGCCTACAGGGGGCCGACGAGCAGTACTTC	CASSLQGADEQYF
TRBV6-6	TRBJ1-2	NA	TGTGCCAGCAGTGGAGATAATGGCTACACCTTC	CASSGDNGYTF
TRBV7-8	TRBJ1-2	TRBD1	TGTGCCAGCAGCCCGATGGGACAGGACTATGGCTACACCTTC	CASSPMGQDYGYTF